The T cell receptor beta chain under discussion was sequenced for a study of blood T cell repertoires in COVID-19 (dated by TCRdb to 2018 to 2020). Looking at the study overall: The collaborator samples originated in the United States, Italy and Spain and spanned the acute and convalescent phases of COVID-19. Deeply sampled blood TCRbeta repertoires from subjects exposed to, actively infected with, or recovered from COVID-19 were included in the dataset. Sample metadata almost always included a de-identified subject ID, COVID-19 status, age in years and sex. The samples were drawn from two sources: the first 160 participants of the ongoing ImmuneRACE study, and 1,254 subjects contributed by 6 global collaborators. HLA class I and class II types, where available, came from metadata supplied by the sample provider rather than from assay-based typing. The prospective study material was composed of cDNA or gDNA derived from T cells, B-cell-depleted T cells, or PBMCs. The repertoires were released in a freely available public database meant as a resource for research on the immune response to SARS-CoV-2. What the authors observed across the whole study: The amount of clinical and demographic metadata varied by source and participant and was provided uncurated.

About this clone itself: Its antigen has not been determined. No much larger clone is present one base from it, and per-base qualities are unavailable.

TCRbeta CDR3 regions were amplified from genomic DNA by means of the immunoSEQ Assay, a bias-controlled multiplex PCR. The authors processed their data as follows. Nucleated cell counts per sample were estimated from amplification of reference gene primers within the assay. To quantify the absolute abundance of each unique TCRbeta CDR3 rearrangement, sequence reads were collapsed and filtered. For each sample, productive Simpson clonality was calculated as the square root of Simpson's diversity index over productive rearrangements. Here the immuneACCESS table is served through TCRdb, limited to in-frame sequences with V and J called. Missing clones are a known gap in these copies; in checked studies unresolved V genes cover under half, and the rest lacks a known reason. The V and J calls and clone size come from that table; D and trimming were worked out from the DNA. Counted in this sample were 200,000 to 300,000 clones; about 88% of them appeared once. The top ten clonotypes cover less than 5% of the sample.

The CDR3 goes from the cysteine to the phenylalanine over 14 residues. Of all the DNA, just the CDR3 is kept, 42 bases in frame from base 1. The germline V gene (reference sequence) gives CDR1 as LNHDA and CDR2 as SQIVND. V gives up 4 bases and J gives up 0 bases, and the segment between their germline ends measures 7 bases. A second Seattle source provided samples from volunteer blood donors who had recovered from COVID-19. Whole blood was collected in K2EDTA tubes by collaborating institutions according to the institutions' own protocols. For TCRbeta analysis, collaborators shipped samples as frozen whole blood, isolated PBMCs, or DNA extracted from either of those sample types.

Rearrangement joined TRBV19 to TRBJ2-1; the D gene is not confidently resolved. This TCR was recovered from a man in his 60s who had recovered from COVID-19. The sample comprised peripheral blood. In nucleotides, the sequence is TGTGCCAGTAGTACAAGCCCCTCCTACAATGAGCAGTTCTTC. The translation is CASSTSPSYNEQFF.